There are many counts of the clone carrying this T cell receptor (beta chain). The antigen is unknown. A constant-region primer served to make TCR beta cDNA from roughly 500 ng total RNA. Libraries covering TCR beta were generated through three nested multiplex PCR rounds (using a slightly modified ARM-PCR). The two initial PCR rounds, about 9 cycles each, used TRBV1-TRBV30 forward and C-beta reverse primers. TCRdb independently ran MiXCR on the multiplex PCR reads; one entry per CDR3 protein. Here the sample spans around 99,000 distinct CDR3 sequences, 65% to 70% being singletons. The CDR3 sequence is 14 residues long. Looked up from germline, CDR1 is SGHVS and CDR2 is FQNEAQ. Trimming stripped 2 bases from V and 4 bases from J, with 10 bases between. For each extraction, RNA and DNA were obtained together from approximately 20-30 mg of unsorted bulk tissue. Every patient in the cohort had a primary liver carcinoma. That carcinoma was treated by surgical resection.

The data derive from a study of tumor-infiltrating lymphocytes in primary liver carcinoma. On the study more broadly: The study obtained roughly 3.5 to 7.13 million productive TCRbeta reads per sample, similar across tissue types. General study points: A significantly higher top-250-clone fraction was recorded for tumors than for blood (p = 0.039). Lesser overlap characterized tumor-adjacent and tumor-blood pairs relative to tumor region pairs.

The sample consisted of tumor-adjacent normal liver tissue. The chain combines TRBV7-8 with TRBJ2-3; tentative D call: TRBD1 (7 bases). This clonotype was obtained from a man aged 40-50 years with primary liver carcinoma and hepatitis B virus infection. The CDR3 region is CASSLTRGADTQYF. CDR3 coding DNA: TGTGCCAGCAGCTTAACCAGGGGGGCAGATACGCAGTATTTT.